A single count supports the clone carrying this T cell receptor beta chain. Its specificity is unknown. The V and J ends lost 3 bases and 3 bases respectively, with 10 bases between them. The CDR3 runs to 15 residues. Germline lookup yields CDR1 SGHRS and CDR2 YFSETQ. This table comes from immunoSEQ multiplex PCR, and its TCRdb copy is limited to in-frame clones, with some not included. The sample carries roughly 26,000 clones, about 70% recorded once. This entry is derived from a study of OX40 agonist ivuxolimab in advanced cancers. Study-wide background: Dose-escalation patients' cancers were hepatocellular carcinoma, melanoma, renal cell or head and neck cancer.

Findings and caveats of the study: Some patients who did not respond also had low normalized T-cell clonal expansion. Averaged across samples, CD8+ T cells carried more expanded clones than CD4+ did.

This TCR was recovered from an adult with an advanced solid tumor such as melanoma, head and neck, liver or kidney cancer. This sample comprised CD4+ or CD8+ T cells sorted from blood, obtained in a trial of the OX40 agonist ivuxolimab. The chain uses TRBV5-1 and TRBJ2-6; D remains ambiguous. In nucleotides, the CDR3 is TGCGCCAGCAGCTCTACCCCGTATGGGGCCAACGTCCTGACTTTC. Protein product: CASSSTPYGANVLTF.